This T cell receptor (beta chain) was captured in a study of shared clonotypes between healthy human individuals (dated by TCRdb to the early 2020s). Describing the broader study: The cohort comprised a couple of women and a few men aged 18 to 49 years. For each donor, CD4 naive and CD4 memory were each given three plates, CD8 naive was given two plates, and CD8 memory was given one plate. To estimate repertoire size and how much clonotypes are shared between individuals, the study performed deep sequencing of blood TCR repertoires from a few healthy adults. To increase sequencing depth and limit assay-specific biases, TCR repertoire library preparation and sequencing were carried out by different laboratories using diverse techniques. Leukapheresis yielded between about 0.9 and 10 billion PBMCs per donor.

Using the deep immunoSEQ assay, multiplex PCR amplified TCR CDR3 regions from genomic DNA. Extracted genomic DNA from each cell subset was spread evenly across all wells of several immunoSEQ 96-well plates, with each plate serving as a replicate. For sorted subsets, each replicate PCR was loaded with 200 to 250 ng genomic DNA, equivalent to 30,000 or so T cell genomes. Purified libraries were measured with a Qubit 3.0 fluorometer, size-checked on a Bioanalyzer 2100, and measured again with the KAPA Library Quantification kit. Every immunoSEQ 96-well plate was sequenced on a separate single-read 150-cycle Illumina NextSeq 550 flow cell. The original pipeline was this. The immunoSEQ output contained only junctional sequences without quality scores, so filtering could not match that applied to full-length reads. Sequences were annotated with PyIR, a Python wrapper for IgBLAST v1.9, using IMGT germline references to assign V/J genes and CDR3. Reads were removed for weak V/J assignments (E-value above 1e-6), missing CDR3, stop codons, out-of-frame junctions, or ambiguous translated residues. V3J clonotypes were defined by identical inferred V gene, J gene, and CDR3 amino acid sequence. To compute the percentage overlap between repertoires, the number of shared unique clonotypes was divided by the size of the smaller repertoire. Three approaches were used to assess repertoire richness: RTK rarefaction, the Chao1 estimator, and Recon v2.1 estimates of unobserved clonotypes. Generation probabilities for all TCRbeta clonotypes obtained by the gDNA method from a handful of donors were computed using OLGA. TCRdb took this table from immuneACCESS and kept in-frame rearrangements with V and J called. Such tables lack part of the clones; where checked against another copy, unresolved V genes explain under half of the gap, and the rest is unexplained. For V, J and clone size, that table is used; D and trimming come from the DNA. The sample contains around 2,000,000 clones, 85% to 95% of them found a single time. The ten top clones hold 0.1% to 0.15% of the sample.

The donors were healthy, HIV-negative adults with no recently reported acute infections or vaccinations. All donors were Caucasian adults living in Nashville, Tennessee, USA. CD4+ T cells were enriched through magnetic negative selection, after which naive cells were positively selected on CD45RA and the remaining negative fraction served as the memory subset. Blood was collected by leukapheresis, and PBMCs were isolated by Ficoll-Histopaque density gradient centrifugation and then cryopreserved in liquid nitrogen vapor phase. Analytical flow cytometry was used to check the purity and quantity of each magnetically sorted T cell population. Each sorted fraction had its genomic DNA isolated and then quantified by UV absorbance on a Nanodrop 2000c. The CDR3, cysteine through phenylalanine, is 12 amino acids long. Only the CDR3 part of the read is kept: 36 bases, read in frame from the first base. Cut back by 6 bases and 11 bases, the V and J ends lie 16 bases apart. Via the germline V gene (reference sequence), CDR1 is MNHEY and CDR2 SMNVEV.

Notes on this clone: The antigen it binds to is not known. Base qualities are missing; no much larger clone stands one base away.

Findings and caveats that apply to the study as a whole: Across four donors, roughly 5.1% of naive CD4, roughly 3.8% of naive CD8, approximately 2.5% of memory CD4, and roughly 0.4% of memory CD8 clonotypes were shared. Larger estimated clonotype richness was generally found for naive subsets than for memory subsets. Compared with non-shared clonotypes, clonotypes shared by all four sorted-subset donors had higher generation probabilities. Pairwise subsampling indicated that sequencing depth was expected to affect the degree of clonotype sharing among donors. Even with the large sequencing depth, rarefaction of the sorted-subset datasets indicated that sequencing was incomplete. Because the study included only a small number of donors, the genetic and exposure-history diversity represented was limited. Sampling was restricted to blood, and TCR repertoires in tissue are likely to differ from TCR repertoires in blood.

Specimen: naive CD4+ T cells sorted from blood. The sample's cell subset or site label is to be understood as: CD45RA+ positively selected. The chain joins TRBV27 to TRBJ1-1; a weak D assignment points to TRBD1 (6 bases agree). The sequence came from a man between 18 and 35 years old in good health. The CDR3 protein: CASRPQGGEAFF. The DNA sequence follows: TGTGCCAGCAGGCCACAAGGGGGAGAGGCTTTCTTT.